The 17 T cell receptor beta chains below were found in one sample sequenced in a study of OX40 agonist ivuxolimab in advanced cancers. Method: immunoSEQ multiplex PCR; TCRdb's copy keeps in-frame clones and lacks some. The sample yields about 61,000 clones, nearly 90% seen once. The sequenced sample was CD4+ or CD8+ T cells sorted from blood, obtained in a trial of the OX40 agonist ivuxolimab. The receptors stem from an adult with an advanced solid tumor such as melanoma, head and neck, liver or kidney cancer.

This chain connects TRBV5-5 to TRBJ1-5; D gene uncertain. The CDR3 is made up of 15 amino acids. The V and J ends lost 4 bases and 4 bases respectively, with 15 bases between them. Germline V gene data show CDR1 as SGHKS and CDR2 as YYEKEE (reference sequence). This chain's CDR3 is CASSTTSGWNQPQHF. In DNA form, the CDR3 reads TGTGCCAGCAGCACGACGTCGGGATGGAATCAGCCCCAGCATTTT. Drawing the rest from reference TRBV5-5 and TRBJ1-5, the complete variable domain is DAGVTQSPTHLIKTRGQQVTLRCSPISGHKSVSWYQQVLGQGPQFIFQYYEKEERGRGNFPDRFSARQFPNYSSELNVNALLLGDSALYLCASSTTSGWNQPQHFGDGTRLSIL.

The sample holds a few counts of this clone. The V and J genes are TRBV21-1 and TRBJ1-2. TRBV21-1 counts as a pseudogene. The length of the CDR3 is 13 residues. Written as DNA, the CDR3 is TGTGCCAGCAGCAAAGAGGTTAACTATGGCTACACCTTC. Translated, it gives CASSKEVNYGYTF.

The chain has TRBV7-3 and TRBJ2-3; 9 bases are shared with TRBD2. Germline V gene data show CDR1 as SGHTA and CDR2 as FQGTGA. J was trimmed by 2 bases and V by 1 base; bases with no gene match: 7. This CDR3 has 17 residues. CDR3 region: CASSLRSSGTLTDTQYF. The CDR3 nucleotides read TGTGCCAGCAGCTTAAGGTCTAGCGGGACCCTCACAGATACGCAGTATTTT.

The chain combines TRBV7-8 with TRBJ2-5; no firm D call. The CDR3 spans 14 residues. Per germline, CDR1 SGHVS and CDR2 FQNEAQ. Trimming left V 3 bases short and J 3 bases short, with 11 bases between. The CDR3 loop reads CASSFSYSEETQYF. For the CDR3, the DNA is TGTGCCAGCAGCTTTTCCTACTCAGAAGAGACCCAGTACTTC.

This rearrangement joins TRBV4-2 to TRBJ2-1; D gene uncertain. CDR3 length: 14 residues. CDR1 LGHNA and CDR2 YNFKEQ come from the germline V gene. V dropped 0 bases and J dropped 7 bases, with 10 bases sitting between them. CDR3 region: CASSQDRLENEQFF. The CDR3 DNA reads as TGTGCCAGCAGCCAAGACCGCCTGGAGAATGAGCAGTTCTTC.

This chain connects TRBV21-1 to TRBJ1-2; the DNA was not compared with TRBD1, the D call given in the table. TRBV21-1 is marked as a pseudogene. CDR3 length: 12 residues. The CDR3 reads CASSQQACGYTF. The CDR3 region has the DNA TGTGCCAGCAGTCAACAGGCTTGCGGCTACACCTTC.

This clone was seen just once. The chain employs TRBV6-4 and TRBJ1-5, with D maybe TRBD1 (5 bases). The CDR3 covers 13 residues. CDR1 is MRHNA, CDR2 SNTAGT, per germline. The V gene lost 8 bases and the J gene lost 4 bases, with 12 bases spanning the gap. CDR3: CASQGYRNQPQHF. In DNA, the CDR3 is TGTGCCAGCCAGGGTTACCGAAATCAGCCCCAGCATTTT.

The genes are TRBV19 and TRBJ2-5; TRBD2 agrees at 7 bases. This CDR3 contains 14 residues. V lost 6 bases to trimming and J lost 2 bases; unmatched junction nucleotides: 6. Germline assignment: CDR1 LNHDA and CDR2 SQIVND (reference sequence). CDR3 DNA sequence: TGTGCCAGTAGCGGGGGGATTTGGCAAGAGACCCAGTACTTC. It is translated as CASSGGIWQETQYF. Full variable domain (remainder filled in from reference TRBV19 and TRBJ2-5): DGGITQSPKYLFRKEGQNVTLSCEQNLNHDAMYWYRQDPGQGLRLIYYSQIVNDFQKGDIAEGYSVSREKKESFPLTVTSAQKNPTAFYLCASSGGIWQETQYFGPGTRLLVL.

The rearrangement joins TRBV7-9 to TRBJ1-2; D is undetermined. The CDR3 spans 14 residues. Between the trimmed V and J ends, which lost 3 bases and 0 bases, there was a span of 8 bases. Germline V gene sequence: CDR1 SEHNR, CDR2 FQNEAQ (reference sequence). CDR3 sequence: CASSLRESNYGYTF. The CDR3 DNA reads as TGTGCCAGCAGCTTGAGGGAATCTAACTATGGCTACACCTTC.

The chain uses TRBV5-4 and TRBJ2-2; D remains unclear. The CDR3 length is 14 residues. Germline CDR1 is SGHNT and CDR2 is YYREEE (reference sequence). V lost 1 base to trimming and J lost 2 bases, with 6 bases between them. CDR3 DNA: TGTGCCAGCAGCTTGAGACTTAACACCGGGGAGCTGTTTTTT. Encoded protein: CASSLRLNTGELFF.

The chain links TRBV7-3 to TRBJ2-5; TRBD2 is a possible D gene (6 bases). V dropped 8 bases and J dropped 5 bases, with 15 bases sitting between them. The CDR3 covers 13 residues. Germline V lookup: CDR1 SGHTA, CDR2 FQGTGA. CDR3: CASSRAGKETQYF. CDR3 DNA: TGTGCCAGCTCCCGGGCGGGGAAGGAGACCCAGTACTTC.

Only one count was recorded for this clone. The V and J genes are TRBV19 and TRBJ2-6, with D possibly matching TRBD1 (5 bases). V lost 5 bases, J lost 3 bases, and 14 bases lay in between. CDR1 is LNHDA and CDR2 is SQIVND in the germline V gene (reference sequence). This CDR3 spans 16 amino acids. The DNA of the CDR3 is TGTGCCAGTAGTTTCACCACAGGTTATGGGGCCAACGTCCTGACTTTC. Its translation is CASSFTTGYGANVLTF. Supplemented by reference TRBV19 and TRBJ2-6, the full variable domain reads DGGITQSPKYLFRKEGQNVTLSCEQNLNHDAMYWYRQDPGQGLRLIYYSQIVNDFQKGDIAEGYSVSREKKESFPLTVTSAQKNPTAFYLCASSFTTGYGANVLTFGAGSRLTVL.

The chain employs TRBV6-1 and TRBJ1-1; the D is unclear. Germline V CDR1 and CDR2: MNHNS, SASEGT. The V and J ends lost 7 bases and 0 bases respectively, with 9 bases between them. The CDR3 is made up of 13 amino acids. The CDR3 loop reads CASMRIVNTEAFF. CDR3 in DNA: TGTGCCAGCATGAGGATCGTGAACACTGAAGCTTTCTTT.

V gene TRBV30 combines with J gene TRBJ2-7, with 8 positions matching TRBD2. V lost 3 bases to trimming and J lost 4 bases; unmatched junction nucleotides: 11. The CDR3 loop spans 15 amino acids. Germline V gives CDR1 GTSNPN, CDR2 SVGIG (reference sequence). The CDR3 DNA sequence: TGTGCCTGGAGCCCTGGAGAGCGGGGGAGATACGAGCAGTACTTC. Amino acids: CAWSPGERGRYEQYF.

V gene TRBV18 combines with J gene TRBJ2-1, with TRBD1 matching over 9 bases. The CDR3 is 15 residues long. The germline gives CDR1 KGHSH, CDR2 LQKENI. After removal of 5 bases from V and 5 bases from J, the junction contained 7 bases not matched to a gene. CDR3 protein: CASSVRTGDDNEQFF. DNA of the CDR3: TGTGCCAGCTCAGTACGGACAGGGGATGACAATGAGCAGTTCTTC.

The chain joins TRBV21-1 to TRBJ1-1. TRBV21-1 is a pseudogene locus. The CDR3 has 15 amino acids. The DNA for the CDR3 is TGTGCCAGCAGCAAGGGAGGACGCAATAACACTGAAGCTTTCTTT. Encoded protein: CASSKGGRNNTEAFF.

The chain uses TRBV11-2 and TRBJ2-5; no clear D gene. The V gene's germline CDR1 is SGHAT and CDR2 FQNNGV. The CDR3 has 13 residues. V gave up 1 base and J gave up 6 bases, with 9 bases separating them. This CDR3 is CASSLGSTQTQYF. As DNA, the CDR3 is TGTGCCAGCAGCTTAGGGTCTACTCAGACCCAGTACTTC. Filled out from reference TRBV11-2 and TRBJ2-5, the complete variable domain reads EAGVAQSPRYKIIEKRQSVAFWCNPISGHATLYWYQQILGQGPKLLIQFQNNGVVDDSQLPKDRFSAERLKGVDSTLKIQPAKLEDSAVYLCASSLGSTQTQYFGPGTRLLVL.